This TCR beta chain was identified in a study of T cells after yellow fever vaccination. Findings and limits, study-wide: There was a small share of clonotypes that showed up in both the CD4 and CD8 compartments.

MiXCR, applied by TCRdb to the 5' RACE reads, yields one record per CDR3 protein. The table includes about 46,000 distinct CDR3 sequences, over 5.5% detected once. This clonotype was picked up many times. From germline, CDR1 is DFQATT and CDR2 SNEGSKA (reference sequence). This CDR3 comprises 13 residues. The V end was cut by 7 bases, the J end by 1 base, with 10 bases between. The TCR was taken from a man aged 25 to 40 who received the YFV17D yellow fever vaccine. The rearrangement joins TRBV20-1 to TRBJ2-2; maybe TRBD2 (5 bases). The sequenced sample was PBMCs, either bulk or a sorted T-cell subset (CD4+, CD8+, memory, or dextramer-sorted; not recorded which), obtained 45 days after the yellow fever booster vaccination. CDR3 sequence reads: CSVAGLNTGELFF. In nucleotides, the CDR3 is TGCAGTGTGGCGGGCCTGAACACCGGGGAGCTGTTTTTT.